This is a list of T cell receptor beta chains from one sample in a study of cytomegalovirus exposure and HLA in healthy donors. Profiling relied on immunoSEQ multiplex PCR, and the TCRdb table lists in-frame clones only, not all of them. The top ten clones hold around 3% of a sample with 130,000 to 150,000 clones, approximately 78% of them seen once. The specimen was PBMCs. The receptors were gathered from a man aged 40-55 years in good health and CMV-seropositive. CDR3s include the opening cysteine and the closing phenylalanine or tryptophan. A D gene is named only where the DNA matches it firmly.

cdr3_aa: CASSGRGDTGELFF
cdr3_nt: TGCGCCAGCAGCGGACGGGGAGACACCGGGGAGCTGTTTTTT
d_call: -
cdr3_length: 14
v_call: TRBV5-1
j_call: TRBJ2-2

cdr3_aa: CASSSLQGARRYTF
cdr3_nt: TGTGCCAGCAGTTCCTTACAGGGGGCGCGGCGCTACACCTTC
d_call: TRBD1
cdr3_length: 14
v_call: TRBV27
j_call: TRBJ1-2

cdr3_aa: CASSLAGGQETQYF
cdr3_nt: TGTGCCAGCAGCTTAGCGGGAGGACAAGAGACCCAGTACTTC
d_call: TRBD2
cdr3_length: 14
v_call: TRBV7-3
j_call: TRBJ2-5

cdr3_aa: CASSVGVTHDQPQHF
cdr3_nt: TGTGCCAGCAGCGTAGGGGTGACTCACGATCAGCCCCAGCATTTT
d_call: -
cdr3_length: 15
v_call: TRBV9
j_call: TRBJ1-5

cdr3_aa: CAWRRQGHSNQPQHF
cdr3_nt: TGTGCCTGGAGGCGACAGGGGCATAGCAATCAGCCCCAGCATTTT
d_call: TRBD1
cdr3_length: 15
v_call: TRBV30
j_call: TRBJ1-5

cdr3_aa: CASSPGASGFSYEQYF
cdr3_nt: TGTGCCAGCAGCCCCGGGGCTAGCGGGTTTTCCTACGAGCAGTACTTC
d_call: TRBD2
cdr3_length: 16
v_call: TRBV9
j_call: TRBJ2-7

cdr3_aa: CASRPVTGGSYEQYF
cdr3_nt: TGTGCCAGCAGACCCGTGACAGGGGGCTCCTACGAGCAGTACTTC
d_call: TRBD1
cdr3_length: 15
v_call: TRBV6-1
j_call: TRBJ2-7

cdr3_aa: CATSPGGSYEQYF
cdr3_nt: TGTGCCACCAGCCCAGGGGGATCCTACGAGCAGTACTTC
d_call: TRBD1
cdr3_length: 13
v_call: TRBV15
j_call: TRBJ2-7

cdr3_aa: CASSQGWAQETQYF
cdr3_nt: TGCGCCAGCAGCCAAGGCTGGGCACAAGAGACCCAGTACTTC
d_call: -
cdr3_length: 14
v_call: TRBV4-1
j_call: TRBJ2-5

cdr3_aa: CASKTDTITDTQYF
cdr3_nt: TGTGCCAGCAAGACGGACACTATCACAGATACGCAGTATTTT
d_call: -
cdr3_length: 14
v_call: TRBV6-5
j_call: TRBJ2-3

cdr3_aa: CASSDWSGGVNNQPQHF
cdr3_nt: TGTGCCAGCAGTGACTGGTCAGGGGGTGTGAACAATCAGCCCCAGCATTTT
d_call: TRBD1
cdr3_length: 17
v_call: TRBV6-4
j_call: TRBJ1-5